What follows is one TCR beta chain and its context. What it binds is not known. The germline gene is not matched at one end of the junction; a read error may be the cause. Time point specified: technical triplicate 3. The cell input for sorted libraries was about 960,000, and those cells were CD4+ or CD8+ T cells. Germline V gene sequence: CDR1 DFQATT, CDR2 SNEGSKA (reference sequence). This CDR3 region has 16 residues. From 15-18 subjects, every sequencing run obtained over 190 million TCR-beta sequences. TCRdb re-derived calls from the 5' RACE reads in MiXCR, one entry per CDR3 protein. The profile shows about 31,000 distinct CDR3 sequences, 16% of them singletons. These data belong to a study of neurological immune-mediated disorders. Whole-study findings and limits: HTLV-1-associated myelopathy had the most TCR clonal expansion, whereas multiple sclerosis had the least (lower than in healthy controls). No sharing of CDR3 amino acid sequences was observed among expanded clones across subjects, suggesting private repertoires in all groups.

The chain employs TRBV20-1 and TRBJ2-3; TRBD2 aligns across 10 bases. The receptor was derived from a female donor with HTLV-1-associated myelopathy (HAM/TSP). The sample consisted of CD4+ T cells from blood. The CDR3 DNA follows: TGCAGTGACCGACCAGCAGCGGGGGGGACCACAGATGCGCAGTATTTT. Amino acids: CSDRPAAGGTTDAQYF.